These 22 T cell receptor beta chains were sequenced from one sample in a study of immune characterization of retroperitoneal liposarcoma. TCRdb redid the calling of the PCR reads with MiXCR, one entry per CDR3 protein. The table shows approximately 3,000 distinct CDR3 sequences, with 45% occurring only once. Material: tumor tissue. The receptor source for this set is a male donor with retroperitoneal liposarcoma.

The chain joins TRBV25-1 to TRBJ2-2, with TRBD1 as a possible D gene (7 bases). Germline assignment: CDR1 MGHDK and CDR2 SYGVNS. The CDR3 loop spans 15 amino acids. V dropped 1 base and J dropped 4 bases, with 10 bases sitting between them. The CDR3 region has the DNA TGTGCCAGCAGTGAATGGCAGGGGGGCACCGGGGAGCTGTTTTTT. It translates to CASSEWQGGTGELFF.

V gene TRBV6-1 combines with J gene TRBJ2-1; 7 nucleotides line up with TRBD2. With 5 bases clipped from V and 6 bases from J, the junction kept 10 bases outside the gene matches. In germline, CDR1 is MNHNS, CDR2 SASEGT. The CDR3 covers 15 residues. CDR3 in DNA: TGTGCCAGCAGTTTTTACAAGGGGAGGGTCAATGAGCAGTTCTTC. Translation: CASSFYKGRVNEQFF.

This clonotype was found a few times. The chain joins TRBV5-4 to TRBJ2-5; 12 bases are a match to TRBD2. CDR1 is SGHNT and CDR2 is YYREEE in the germline V gene (reference sequence). The CDR3 runs 18 residues. Losses at the gene ends were 3 bases for V and 11 bases for J; bases not matched to a gene: 20. Here the CDR3 DNA reads TGTGCCAGCAGCTATTCACTAGCGGGAGGTCTAGGCTACAATGAGCAGTACTTC. It encodes CASSYSLAGGLGYNEQYF.

The V and J genes are TRBV6-1 and TRBJ2-5; perhaps TRBD2 as D (5 bases). CDR1 and CDR2 from the germline V gene are MNHNS and SASEGT. This CDR3 region has 13 residues. Trimming took 4 bases from V and 1 from J, leaving 7 bases between them. The CDR3 protein is CASSGGPQETQYF. DNA of the CDR3: TGTGCCAGCAGTGGCGGGCCCCAAGAGACCCAGTACTTC.

J is TRBJ2-2 and V is TRBV6-1, with 9 bases aligning to TRBD2. This CDR3 region has 14 residues. V was pared by 7 bases and J by 2 bases, with 2 bases of the junction left unmatched. Germline assignment: CDR1 MNHNS and CDR2 SASEGT. The CDR3 bases are TGTGCCAGCACTAGCGGGACCAACACCGGGGAGCTGTTTTTT. It encodes CASTSGTNTGELFF.

The V and J genes are TRBV7-2 and TRBJ2-3; weak D call: TRBD2 (5 bases). The CDR3 covers 15 residues. Germline V gives CDR1 SGHTA, CDR2 FQGNSA. Trimming pared 2 bases from V and 4 bases from J, leaving 13 bases between. The CDR3 DNA sequence: TGTGCCAGCAGCTTACTAGCTTCCACCGCAGATACGCAGTATTTT. It encodes CASSLLASTADTQYF.

Judged by abundance, this clonotype is medium-sized (0.01 to 0.1%). This chain joins TRBV6-1 and TRBJ2-6; D is unclear. The germline gives CDR1 MNHNS, CDR2 SASEGT. Trimming left V 7 bases short and J 0 bases short, with 13 bases between. The CDR3 runs to 16 residues. In DNA form, the CDR3 reads TGTGCCAGCAAAGGGCCTCTTAACTCTGGGGCCAACGTCCTGACTTTC. Residues: CASKGPLNSGANVLTF.

On this clonotype itself: A read error may explain this, as a much larger clone is one base away. The genes are TRBV11-3 and TRBJ2-1; TRBD1 aligns across 8 bases. Germline V gene data show CDR1 as SGHNT and CDR2 as YENEEA. V lost 5 bases, J lost 10 bases, and 10 bases stayed unmatched. This CDR3 is built from 14 residues. CDR3 DNA: TGTGCCAGCAGCCTCCAGGGGGCCGACTACGAGCAGTTCTTC. Amino acid sequence: CASSLQGADYEQFF.

The rearrangement joins TRBV7-8 to TRBJ2-7; 8 nucleotides agree with TRBD2. Germline V gene data show CDR1 as SGHVS and CDR2 as FQNEAQ. The CDR3 is 14 residues long. Trimming removed 1 base from V and 4 bases from J; junction bases left unmatched: 3. The CDR3 here is CASSLGTSLYEQYF. In DNA form, the CDR3 reads TGTGCCAGCAGCTTAGGGACTAGCCTATACGAGCAGTACTTC.

This clonotype has only a few counts. V is TRBV12-3 or TRBV12-4 and J is TRBJ2-1; D ambiguous. Gene TRBJ2-7 matches the end of the DNA better, so the J call may be wrong. The CDR3 is made up of 13 amino acids. In DNA, the CDR3 is TGTGCCAGCAGTTTATCAGAGCTCGGCGAGCAGTACTTC. It codes for CASSLSELGEQYF.

By sample share, this clonotype is medium-sized. The V call is TRBV7-3, the J call TRBJ2-3; D gene uncertain. The CDR3 loop spans 15 amino acids. CDR1 and CDR2 (germline): SGHTA, FQGTGA. Trimming pared 5 bases from V and 1 base from J, leaving 13 bases between. Written as DNA, the CDR3 is TGTGCCAGCAGCCCCGACTCTGGGGGCACAGATACGCAGTATTTT. This sequence encodes CASSPDSGGTDTQYF.

This clonotype was observed a few times. The chain carries TRBV6-1 and TRBJ2-4; 8 positions agree with TRBD2. Trimming removed 7 bases from V and 0 bases from J; junction bases left unmatched: 8. The CDR3 has 16 residues. Germline values: CDR1 MNHNS, CDR2 SASEGT. Here the CDR3 reads CASTRNAGGAKNIQYF. The CDR3 nucleotides are TGTGCCAGCACCCGAAACGCGGGGGGAGCCAAAAACATTCAGTACTTC.

V is TRBV6-1 and J is TRBJ2-3; D is perhaps TRBD2 (7 bases). CDR1 MNHNS and CDR2 SASEGT come from the germline V gene. This CDR3 spans 17 amino acids. V gave up 6 bases and J gave up 1 base, with 20 bases separating them. CDR3 nucleotides: TGTGCCAGCAGAGAGGGAGAGGGGGGGGCCCGCACAGATACGCAGTATTTT. Amino acids: CASREGEGGARTDTQYF.

In this sample, this clonotype turned up many times. The chain joins TRBV7-6 to TRBJ2-2; D gene uncertain. Germline-derived CDR1 and CDR2 are SGHVS and FNYEAQ. The V gene lost 2 bases and the J gene lost 4 bases, with 20 bases spanning the gap. CDR3 length: 18 amino acids. The CDR3: CASSLSPSQARSTGELFF. For the CDR3, the DNA is TGTGCCAGCAGCTTATCCCCGAGCCAGGCCAGGAGCACCGGGGAGCTGTTTTTT.

The chain carries TRBV5-1 and TRBJ2-1, with D hard to call. Germline assignment: CDR1 SGHRS and CDR2 YFSETQ. Trimming shortened V by 4 bases and J by 2 bases, and 10 bases separated the two germline ends. The CDR3 totals 14 residues. The CDR3 DNA follows: TGCGCCAGCAGCAGAGGTGAAACCTACAATGAGCAGTTCTTC. Amino acids: CASSRGETYNEQFF.

The chain has TRBV6-1 and TRBJ2-1; possible D gene TRBD2, 6 bases. The germline V gene encodes CDR1 MNHNS and CDR2 SASEGT. The CDR3 is 15 amino acids. V was clipped by 1 base and J by 7 bases, with 14 bases between them. The CDR3 here is CASSEVAESVNEQFF. For the CDR3, the DNA is TGTGCCAGCAGTGAAGTAGCGGAGTCCGTTAATGAGCAGTTCTTC.

This clonotype was found a few times. DNA of the CDR3: TGTGCCAGCAGCAAACTAGGGTTCGGCAATGAGCAGTTCTTC. Translating it yields CASSKLGFGNEQFF. This sequence joins TRBV6-1 and TRBJ2-1, with D maybe TRBD2 (5 bases). Trimming removed 6 bases from V and 6 bases from J, with 15 bases in between. CDR1 MNHNS and CDR2 SASEGT come from the germline V gene. The CDR3 consists of 14 residues.

The chain has TRBV6-1 and TRBJ2-3, with D possibly TRBD2 on 6 matching bases. The V and J ends lost 2 bases and 0 bases respectively, with 12 bases between them. The CDR3 consists of 16 residues. CDR1 is MNHNS, CDR2 SASEGT, per germline. CDR3 nucleotide sequence: TGTGCCAGCAGTGAACGGGGAGGAGTTAGCACAGATACGCAGTATTTT. This encodes CASSERGGVSTDTQYF.

The chain couples TRBV6-6 to TRBJ2-5; D may correspond to TRBD1 or TRBD2 (5 bases each). CDR1 MNHNY and CDR2 SVGAGI come from the germline V gene (reference sequence). The V end was cut by 3 bases, the J end by 4 bases, with 15 bases between. The CDR3 runs 15 residues. In DNA form, the CDR3 reads TGTGCCAGCAGTTATAGCCCCGGGACGGGAGAGACCCAGTACTTC. Translated: CASSYSPGTGETQYF.

This clonotype showed up many times. The chain carries TRBV7-8 and TRBJ2-5; D is unclear. The end of the DNA aligns better with TRBJ2-7, so the J call may be wrong. Germline assignment: CDR1 SGHVS and CDR2 FQNEAQ. This CDR3 is 15 amino acids long. CDR3 in amino acids: CASSLATPEKGEQYF. DNA for the CDR3: TGTGCCAGCAGCTTAGCTACCCCCGAGAAGGGCGAGCAGTACTTC.

The chain's CDR3 is CASSLLAGNEQFF. The CDR3, as DNA: TGTGCCAGCAGTTTGTTGGCGGGCAATGAGCAGTTCTTC. This sequence joins TRBV12-3 or TRBV12-4 and TRBJ2-1; D might be TRBD2 (5 bases). This CDR3 spans 13 amino acids. The ends were cut back, 3 bases at V and 6 bases at J, with 9 bases in the middle.

This chain joins TRBV27 and TRBJ1-6; D not resolved. CDR3 size: 15 residues. Germline CDR1 is MNHEY and CDR2 is SMNVEV (reference sequence). The ends were cut back, 5 bases at V and 8 bases at J, with 16 bases in the middle. The chain's CDR3 is CASSPTTTLDSPLHF. CDR3 nucleotides: TGTGCCAGCAGTCCAACCACGACCTTGGATTCACCCCTCCACTTT.